This T cell receptor (beta chain) was observed in a study of neurological immune-mediated disorders. Study-level findings and limits: The greatest degree of TCR clonal expansion was observed in HTLV-1-associated myelopathy, with the lowest in multiple sclerosis, below that of healthy controls.

This clonotype was seen many times. Its antigen is currently unknown. Described time point: technical triplicate 2. There were approximately 1.1 million CD4+ or CD8+ T cells used in the sorted libraries. With 10-nucleotide random UMIs, 5'RACE was used to make the cDNA. One entry per CDR3 protein results from TCRdb running MiXCR on the 5' RACE reads. The sample includes more than 30,000 distinct CDR3 sequences, about 14% of them seen just once. The clonotype originates from a female donor with HTLV-1-associated myelopathy (HAM/TSP). Specimen: CD4+ T cells from blood.

The CDR3 sequence is CSARLAGGTYEQYF. In DNA form, the CDR3 reads TGCAGTGCTAGACTCGCGGGGGGAACCTACGAGCAGTACTTC. The chain has TRBV20-1 and TRBJ2-7; 8 bases are a match to TRBD2. V was pared by 2 bases and J by 2 bases, with 5 bases of the junction left unmatched. Germline V gene data show CDR1 as DFQATT and CDR2 as SNEGSKA (reference sequence). This CDR3 has 14 residues.